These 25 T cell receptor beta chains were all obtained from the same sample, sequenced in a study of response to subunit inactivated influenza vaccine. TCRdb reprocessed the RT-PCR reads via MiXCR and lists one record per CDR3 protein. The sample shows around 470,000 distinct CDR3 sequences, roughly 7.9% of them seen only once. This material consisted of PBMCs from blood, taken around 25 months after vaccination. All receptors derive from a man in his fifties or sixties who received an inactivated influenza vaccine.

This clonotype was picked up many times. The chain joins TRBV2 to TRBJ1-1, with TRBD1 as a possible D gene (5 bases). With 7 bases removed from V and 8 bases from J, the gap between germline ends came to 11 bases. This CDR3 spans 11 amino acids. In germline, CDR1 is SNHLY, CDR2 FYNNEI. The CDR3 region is CASTQGGEAFF. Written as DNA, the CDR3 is TGTGCCAGCACGCAGGGTGGGGAAGCTTTCTTT.

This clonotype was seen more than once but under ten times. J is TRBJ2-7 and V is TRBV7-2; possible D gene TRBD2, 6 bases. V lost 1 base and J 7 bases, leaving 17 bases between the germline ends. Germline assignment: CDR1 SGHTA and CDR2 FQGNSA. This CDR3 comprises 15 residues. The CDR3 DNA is TGTGCCAGCAGCTTAGTCACAGCCCGCGGGGAGGAGCAGTACTTC. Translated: CASSLVTARGEEQYF. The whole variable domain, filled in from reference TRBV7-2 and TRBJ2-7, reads GAGVSQSPSNKVTEKGKDVELRCDPISGHTALYWYRQSLGQGLEFLIYFQGNSAPDKSGLPSDRFSAERTGGSVSTLTIQRTQQEDSAVYLCASSLVTARGEEQYFGPGTRLTVT.

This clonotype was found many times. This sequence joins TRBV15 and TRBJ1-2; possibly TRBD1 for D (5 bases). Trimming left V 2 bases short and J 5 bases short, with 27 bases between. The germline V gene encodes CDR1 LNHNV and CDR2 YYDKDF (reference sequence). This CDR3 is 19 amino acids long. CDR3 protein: CATSRLPSLEQAVYYGYTF. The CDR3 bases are TGTGCCACCAGCAGACTCCCTTCATTAGAACAGGCGGTTTATTATGGCTACACCTTC. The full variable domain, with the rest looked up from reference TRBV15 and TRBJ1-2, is DAMVIQNPRYQVTQFGKPVTLSCSQTLNHNVMYWYQQKSSQAPKLLFHYYDKDFNNEADTPDNFQSRRPNTSFCFLDIRSPGLGDTAMYLCATSRLPSLEQAVYYGYTFGSGTRLTVV.

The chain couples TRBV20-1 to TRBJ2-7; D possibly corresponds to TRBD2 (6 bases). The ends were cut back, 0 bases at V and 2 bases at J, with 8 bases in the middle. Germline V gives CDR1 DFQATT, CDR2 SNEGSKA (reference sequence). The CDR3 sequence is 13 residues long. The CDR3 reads CSARDAGPYEQYF. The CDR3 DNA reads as TGCAGTGCTAGAGATGCGGGGCCCTACGAGCAGTACTTC.

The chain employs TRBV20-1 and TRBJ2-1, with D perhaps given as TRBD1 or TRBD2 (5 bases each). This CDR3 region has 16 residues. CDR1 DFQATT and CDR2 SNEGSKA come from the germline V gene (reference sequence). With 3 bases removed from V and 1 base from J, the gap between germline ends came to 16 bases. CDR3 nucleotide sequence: TGCAGTGCTAGTAGTCGGGACCAGGGTTCCTACAATGAGCAGTTCTTC. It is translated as CSASSRDQGSYNEQFF.

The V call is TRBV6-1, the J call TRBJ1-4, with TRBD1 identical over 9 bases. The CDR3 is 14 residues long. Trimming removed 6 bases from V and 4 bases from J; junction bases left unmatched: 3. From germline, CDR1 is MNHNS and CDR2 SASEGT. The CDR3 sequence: CASRSTGGNEKLFF. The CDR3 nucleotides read TGTGCCAGCAGATCGACAGGGGGTAATGAAAAACTGTTTTTT.

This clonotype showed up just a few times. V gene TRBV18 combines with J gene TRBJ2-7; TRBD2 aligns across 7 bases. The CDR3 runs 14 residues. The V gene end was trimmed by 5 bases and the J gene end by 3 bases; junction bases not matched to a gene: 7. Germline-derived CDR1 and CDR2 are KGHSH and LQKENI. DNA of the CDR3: TGTGCCAGCTCAAGTGCGAGCGGGAACTACGAGCAGTACTTC. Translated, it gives CASSSASGNYEQYF. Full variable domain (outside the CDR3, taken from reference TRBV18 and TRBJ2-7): NAGVMQNPRHLVRRRGQEARLRCSPMKGHSHVYWYRQLPEEGLKFMVYLQKENIIDESGMPKERFSAEFPKEGPSILRIQQVVRGDSAAYFCASSSASGNYEQYFGPGTRLTVT.

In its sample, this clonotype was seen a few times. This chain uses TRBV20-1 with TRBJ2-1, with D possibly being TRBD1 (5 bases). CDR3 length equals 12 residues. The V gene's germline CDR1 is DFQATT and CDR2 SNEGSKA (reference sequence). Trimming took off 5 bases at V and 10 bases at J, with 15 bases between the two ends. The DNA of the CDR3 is TGCAGTGCTCGACAGTCCATCAACGAGCAGTTCTTC. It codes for CSARQSINEQFF.

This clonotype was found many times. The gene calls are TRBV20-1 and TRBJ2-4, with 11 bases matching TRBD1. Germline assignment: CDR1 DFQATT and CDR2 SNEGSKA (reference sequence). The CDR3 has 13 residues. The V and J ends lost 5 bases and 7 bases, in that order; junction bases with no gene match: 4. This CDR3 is CSAGQGAFNIQYF. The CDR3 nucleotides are TGCAGTGCTGGACAGGGGGCTTTTAACATTCAGTACTTC.

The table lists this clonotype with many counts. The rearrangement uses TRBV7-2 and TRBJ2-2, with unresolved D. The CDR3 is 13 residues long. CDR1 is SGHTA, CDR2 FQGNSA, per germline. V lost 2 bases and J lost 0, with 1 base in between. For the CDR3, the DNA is TGTGCCAGCAGCTTAACGAACACCGGGGAGCTGTTTTTT. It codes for CASSLTNTGELFF.

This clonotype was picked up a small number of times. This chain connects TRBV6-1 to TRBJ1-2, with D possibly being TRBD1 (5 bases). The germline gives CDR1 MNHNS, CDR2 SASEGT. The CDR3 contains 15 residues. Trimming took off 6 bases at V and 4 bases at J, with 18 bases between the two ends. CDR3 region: CASRGGTGASYGYTF. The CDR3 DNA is TGTGCCAGCAGGGGGGGGACCGGGGCTTCCTATGGCTACACCTTC.

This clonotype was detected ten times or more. CDR3 DNA: TGCAGCGTTTCTGTTTTGGGGGGCGATGAGCAGTTCTTC. This encodes CSVSVLGGDEQFF. The chain combines TRBV29-1 with TRBJ2-1; D is tentatively TRBD1 or TRBD2 (6 bases each). The V end lost 5 bases, the J end lost 8 bases, and 16 bases lay between the germline ends. This CDR3 comprises 13 residues. Looked up from germline, CDR1 is SQVTM and CDR2 is ANQGSEA.

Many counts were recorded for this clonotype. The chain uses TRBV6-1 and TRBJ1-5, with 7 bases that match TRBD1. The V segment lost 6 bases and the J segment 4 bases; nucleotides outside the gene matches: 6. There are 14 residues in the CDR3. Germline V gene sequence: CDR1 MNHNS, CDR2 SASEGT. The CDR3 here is CASRPTGVNQPQHF. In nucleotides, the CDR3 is TGTGCCAGCAGGCCCACAGGGGTTAATCAGCCCCAGCATTTT.

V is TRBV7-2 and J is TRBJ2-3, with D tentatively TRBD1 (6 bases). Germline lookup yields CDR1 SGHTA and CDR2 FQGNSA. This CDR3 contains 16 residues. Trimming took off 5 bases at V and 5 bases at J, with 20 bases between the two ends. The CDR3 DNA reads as TGTGCCAGCAGCCAAGCCCGGAACAGGGTTCGAGATACGCAGTATTTT. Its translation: CASSQARNRVRDTQYF.

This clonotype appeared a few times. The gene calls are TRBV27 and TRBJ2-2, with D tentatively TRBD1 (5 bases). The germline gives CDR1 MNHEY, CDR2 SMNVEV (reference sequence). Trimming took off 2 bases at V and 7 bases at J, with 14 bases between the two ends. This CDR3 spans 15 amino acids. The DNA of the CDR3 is TGTGCCAGCAGTTTAAGAGACAGCTTAAACGGGGAGCTGTTTTTT. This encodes CASSLRDSLNGELFF.

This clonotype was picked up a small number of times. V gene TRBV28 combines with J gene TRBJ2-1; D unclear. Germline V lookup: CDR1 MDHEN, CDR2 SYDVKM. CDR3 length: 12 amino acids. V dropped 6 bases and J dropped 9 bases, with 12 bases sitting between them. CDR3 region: CASSTRSSEQFF. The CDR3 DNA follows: TGTGCCAGCAGCACTCGCTCGAGTGAGCAGTTCTTC.

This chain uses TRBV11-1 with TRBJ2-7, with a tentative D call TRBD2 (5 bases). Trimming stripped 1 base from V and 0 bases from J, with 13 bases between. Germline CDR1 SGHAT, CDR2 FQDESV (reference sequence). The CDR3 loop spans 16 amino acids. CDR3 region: CASSLVGRAVSYEQYF. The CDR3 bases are TGTGCCAGCAGCTTAGTAGGGCGGGCCGTCTCCTACGAGCAGTACTTC.

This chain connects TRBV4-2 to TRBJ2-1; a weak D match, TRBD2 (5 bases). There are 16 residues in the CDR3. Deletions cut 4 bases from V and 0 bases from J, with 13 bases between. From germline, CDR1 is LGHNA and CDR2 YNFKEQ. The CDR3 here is CASSLGLLSSYNEQFF. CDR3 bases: TGTGCCAGCAGCCTCGGACTGCTAAGCTCCTACAATGAGCAGTTCTTC.

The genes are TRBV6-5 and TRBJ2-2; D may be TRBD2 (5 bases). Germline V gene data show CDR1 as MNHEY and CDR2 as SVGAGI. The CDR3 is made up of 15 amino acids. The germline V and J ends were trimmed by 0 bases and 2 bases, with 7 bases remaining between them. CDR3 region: CASSYSGANTGELFF. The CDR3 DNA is TGTGCCAGCAGTTACTCGGGAGCCAACACCGGGGAGCTGTTTTTT.

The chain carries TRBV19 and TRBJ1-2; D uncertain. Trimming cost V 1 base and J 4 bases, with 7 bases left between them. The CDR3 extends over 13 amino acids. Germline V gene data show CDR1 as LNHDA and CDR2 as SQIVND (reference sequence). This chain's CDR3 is CASSIAISYGYTF. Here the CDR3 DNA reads TGTGCCAGTAGTATAGCCATATCCTATGGCTACACCTTC.

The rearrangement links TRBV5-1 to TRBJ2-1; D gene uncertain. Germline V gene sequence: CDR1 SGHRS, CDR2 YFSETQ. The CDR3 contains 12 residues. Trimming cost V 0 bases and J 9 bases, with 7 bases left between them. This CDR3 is CASSLAFAEQFF. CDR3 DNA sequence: TGCGCCAGCAGCTTGGCCTTCGCTGAGCAGTTCTTC.

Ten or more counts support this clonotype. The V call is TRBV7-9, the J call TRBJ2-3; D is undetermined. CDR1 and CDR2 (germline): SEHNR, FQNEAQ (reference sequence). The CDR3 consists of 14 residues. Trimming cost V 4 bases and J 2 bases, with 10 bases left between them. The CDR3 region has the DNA TGTGCCAGCAGCTCACAGATGACCACAGATACGCAGTATTTT. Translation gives CASSSQMTTDTQYF. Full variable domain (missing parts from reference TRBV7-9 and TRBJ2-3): DTGVSQNPRHKITKRGQNVTFRCDPISEHNRLYWYRQTLGQGPEFLTYFQNEAQLEKSRLLSDRFSAERPKGSFSTLEIQRTEQGDSAMYLCASSSQMTTDTQYFGPGTRLTVL.

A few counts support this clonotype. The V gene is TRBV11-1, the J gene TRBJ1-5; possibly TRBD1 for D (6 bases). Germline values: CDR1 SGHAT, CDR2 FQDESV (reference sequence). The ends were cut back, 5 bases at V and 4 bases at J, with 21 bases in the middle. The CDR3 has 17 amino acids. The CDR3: CASSLQPRGTKNQPQHF. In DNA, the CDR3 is TGTGCCAGCAGCCTACAACCGCGCGGGACAAAGAATCAGCCCCAGCATTTT.

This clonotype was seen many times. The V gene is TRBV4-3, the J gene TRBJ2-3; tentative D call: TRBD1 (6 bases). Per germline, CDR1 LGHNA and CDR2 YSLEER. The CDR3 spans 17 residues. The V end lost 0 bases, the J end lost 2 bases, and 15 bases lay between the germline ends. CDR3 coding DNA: TGCGCCAGCAGCCAAGACTACAGGGACCCTGTCACAGATACGCAGTATTTT. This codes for CASSQDYRDPVTDTQYF.

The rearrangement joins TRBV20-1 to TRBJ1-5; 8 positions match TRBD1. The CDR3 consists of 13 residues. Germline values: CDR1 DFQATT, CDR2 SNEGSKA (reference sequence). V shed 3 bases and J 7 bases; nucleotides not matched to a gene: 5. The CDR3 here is CSASNRGSQPQHF. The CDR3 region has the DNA TGCAGTGCTAGTAACAGGGGGAGCCAGCCCCAGCATTTT.